This record looks at one T cell receptor (beta chain) sequence and its context. Its binding antigen is unknown. Base qualities were left out, and no much larger clone turns up one base away. This entry belongs to a study of blood T cell repertoires in COVID-19 (dated by TCRdb to about 2020). General notes on the study: Samples from collaborators originated in the United States, Italy and Spain and spanned both the acute and convalescent phases of COVID-19. The material from the prospective study consisted of cDNA or gDNA derived from T cells, B-cell-depleted T cells, or PBMCs. Subjects who had been exposed to COVID-19, were actively infected with it, or had recovered from it provided the deeply sampled blood TCRbeta repertoires that made up the dataset. A freely available public database, intended as a resource for researchers studying the immune response to SARS-CoV-2, is where the repertoires were released. Samples were obtained from the ongoing ImmuneRACE study (first 160 participants) and from 1,254 subjects provided by 6 global collaborators. Nearly every sample came with metadata listing a de-identified subject ID, COVID-19 status, age in years and sex. Where available, HLA class I and class II types were obtained from metadata supplied by the sample provider rather than from assay-based typing. Overall study outcomes, separate from this receptor: How much clinical and demographic metadata was included differed by source and by participant, and the metadata was provided uncurated.

The immunoSEQ Assay, a bias-controlled multiplex PCR, was used to amplify TCRbeta CDR3 regions from genomic DNA. The original pipeline was this. The number of nucleated cells in each sample was estimated by amplification of reference gene primers within the assay. To quantify the absolute abundance of each unique TCRbeta CDR3 rearrangement, sequence reads were collapsed and filtered. Productive Simpson clonality was computed per sample as the square root of Simpson's diversity index over productive rearrangements. Imported from immuneACCESS, the table was reduced by TCRdb to in-frame sequences with V and J called. These copies leave out some clones; in studies compared against another copy, an unresolved V gene accounts for under half, and the cause of the remainder is not known. The V and J calls and the clone size are those of that table, but D and trimming were determined from the DNA. Counted in this sample were approximately 44,000 clones; roughly three quarters of them appeared once. Approximately 30% of the sample goes to the ten largest clones.

The collaborating institutions used their own protocols to collect whole blood in K2EDTA tubes. For TCRbeta analysis, collaborator samples were shipped as frozen whole blood, as isolated PBMCs, or as DNA extracted from either sample type. Sequencing input: peripheral blood. The sequence derives from a woman of 80 years or more with acute or convalescent COVID-19.

The sequence in DNA is TGTGCCAGCAGTCCCTCCGGGACAGGGAAATACAATGAGCAGTTCTTC. Translated, it gives CASSPSGTGKYNEQFF. The chain uses TRBV6-6 and TRBJ2-1; TRBD1 fits 9 bases in the junction. V trim: 5 bases; J trim: 4 bases; unmatched bases: 9. Looking up the germline V gene (reference sequence) yields CDR1 MNHNY and CDR2 SVGAGI. The CDR3 covers 16 residues, taking in both the cysteine and the phenylalanine. Left in the record is the CDR3 DNA by itself, 48 bases read in frame from the first base.